Each of the 6 T cell receptor beta chains below was sequenced from the same sample in a study of T cell repertoires in cytomegalovirus infection. TCRdb re-derived calls from the reads in MiXCR, one entry per CDR3 protein. The sample gives some 350,000 distinct CDR3 sequences, 18% of which show up once; 7.5% to 9% is in the top ten. The material sequenced was PBMCs. The source is a human donor in good health (CMV status not recorded). Some clones in this sample may be carry-over from other donors' samples.

This clonotype appeared many times. The chain is built from TRBV7-7 and TRBJ2-1; 8 nucleotides agree with TRBD2. J lost 10 bases, V lost 4 bases, and 12 bases had no gene match. The CDR3 runs 15 residues. The germline gives CDR1 SSHAT, CDR2 FNYEAQ (reference sequence). The CDR3 protein is CASSSRGPGGGEQFF. CDR3 sequence (DNA): TGTGCCAGCAGCTCCCGGGGCCCCGGGGGGGGGGAGCAGTTCTTC.

V and J are TRBV2 and TRBJ2-1; no reliable D call. Germline CDR1 and CDR2: SNHLY and FYNNEI. Deletions cut 6 bases from V and 7 bases from J, with 10 bases between. The CDR3 covers 12 residues. As DNA, the CDR3 is TGTGCCAGCAGGGGCGGCACGAATGAGCAGTTCTTC. It translates to CASRGGTNEQFF.

This clonotype appeared a few times. J is TRBJ2-5 and V is TRBV6-2 or TRBV6-3; the match to TRBD2 covers 9 bases. Germline trimming cut 10 bases from V and 2 bases from J; bases unmatched to any gene: 8. CDR3 length equals 14 residues. Germline values: CDR1 MNHEY, CDR2 SVGEGT. The CDR3 is CATSPAGGQETQYF. The CDR3 bases are TGTGCCACGTCACCAGCGGGGGGTCAAGAGACCCAGTACTTC.

This clonotype was recorded a few times. The chain carries TRBV11-2 and TRBJ2-1; D possibly corresponds to TRBD2 (6 bases). The germline CDR1 and CDR2 sequences are SGHAT and FQNNGV. This CDR3 region has 15 residues. Trimming pared 6 bases from V and 2 bases from J, leaving 14 bases between. The CDR3 region has the DNA TGTGCCAGCAGTGGGGGGATCGGACCCTACAATGAGCAGTTCTTC. Protein: CASSGGIGPYNEQFF.

The rearrangement links TRBV6-2 or TRBV6-3 to TRBJ2-2, with D possibly matching TRBD2 (7 bases). Trimming left V 2 bases short and J 6 bases short, with 16 bases between. The CDR3 runs 16 residues. Looked up from germline, CDR1 is MNHEY and CDR2 is SVGEGT. For the CDR3, the DNA is TGTGCCAGCAGTTACCATCCACAGGGAGGGGCCGGGGAGCTGTTTTTT. Translated, it gives CASSYHPQGGAGELFF.

This clonotype was counted between two and nine times. The genes are TRBV12-3 or TRBV12-4 and TRBJ1-5, with D tentatively TRBD1 (6 bases). The CDR3 length is 13 residues. The V gene lost 6 bases and the J gene lost 6 bases, with 12 bases spanning the gap. The CDR3 region has the DNA TGTGCCAGCAGGGTGGGGGGCGTTCAGCCCCAGCATTTT. Its protein is CASRVGGVQPQHF.